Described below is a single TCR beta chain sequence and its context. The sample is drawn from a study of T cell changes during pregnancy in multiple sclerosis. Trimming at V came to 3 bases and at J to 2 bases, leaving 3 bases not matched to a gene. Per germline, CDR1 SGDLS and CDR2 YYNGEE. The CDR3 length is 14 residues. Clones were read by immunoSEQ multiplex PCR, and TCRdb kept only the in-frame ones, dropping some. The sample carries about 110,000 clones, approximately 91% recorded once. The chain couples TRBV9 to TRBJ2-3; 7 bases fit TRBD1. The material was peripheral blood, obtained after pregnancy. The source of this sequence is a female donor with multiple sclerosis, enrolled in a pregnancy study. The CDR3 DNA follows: TGTGCCAGCAGCGCGGGACAGAACACAGATACGCAGTATTTT. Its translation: CASSAGQNTDTQYF.